The clone carrying this T cell receptor beta chain was seen only once. The sample is drawn from a study of PD-L1 blockade in urothelial cancer. Trimming took 5 bases from V and 5 from J, leaving 7 bases between them. The CDR3 extends over 13 amino acids. Germline V gives CDR1 SGHVS, CDR2 FNYEAQ. The table came from immunoSEQ multiplex PCR; TCRdb's copy has only in-frame clones and leaves some out. The sample gives 130,000 or so clones, approximately 84% of which show up once; 3.2% is in the top ten. As for time point: pretreatment peripheral blood. The source was PBMCs, collected around atezolizumab (anti-PD-L1) treatment. This receptor was obtained from a man in his fifties or sixties with urothelial cancer. V is TRBV7-6 and J is TRBJ1-6, with D tentatively TRBD1 (6 bases). CDR3 protein: CASSRTDNSPLHF. The CDR3 nucleotides are TGTGCCAGCAGCCGGACAGATAATTCACCCCTCCACTTT.